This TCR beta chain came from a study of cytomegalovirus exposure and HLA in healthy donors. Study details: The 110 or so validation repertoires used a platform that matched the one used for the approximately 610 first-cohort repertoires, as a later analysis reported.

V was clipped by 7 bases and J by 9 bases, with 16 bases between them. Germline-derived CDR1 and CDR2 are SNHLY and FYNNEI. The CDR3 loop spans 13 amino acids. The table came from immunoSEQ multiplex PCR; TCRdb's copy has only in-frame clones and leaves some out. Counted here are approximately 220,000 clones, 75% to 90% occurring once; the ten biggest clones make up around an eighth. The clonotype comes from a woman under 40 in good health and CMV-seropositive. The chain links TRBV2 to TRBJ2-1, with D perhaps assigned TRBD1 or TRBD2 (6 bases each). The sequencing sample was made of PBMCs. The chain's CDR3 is CASTRPGAGEQFF. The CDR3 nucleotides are TGTGCCAGCACACGGCCGGGGGCCGGTGAGCAGTTCTTC. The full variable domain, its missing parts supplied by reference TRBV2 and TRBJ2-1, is EPEVTQTPSHQVTQMGQEVILRCVPISNHLYFYWYRQILGQKVEFLVSFYNNEISEKSEIFDDQFSVERPDGSNFTLKIRSTKLEDSAMYFCASTRPGAGEQFFGPGTRLTVL.